The next 8 T cell receptor beta chains were all read from a single sample in a study of T cell clonotyping in hematopoietic cell transplantation. TCRdb's table, derived via immunoSEQ multiplex PCR, lists solely in-frame clones and lacks some. The table has roughly 13,000 clones, more than 80% seen once. The sample taken for sequencing was peripheral blood mononuclear cells. Receptors were obtained from a man aged 30-40 years in good health. Some clones in this sample may be carry-over from other donors' samples.

The CDR3 DNA reads as TGTGCCAGCAGCTTAGGACAGGGGTTTCACTATGGCTACACCTTC. Its translation is CASSLGQGFHYGYTF. This chain links TRBV13 with TRBJ1-2; 7 bases align to TRBD1. The CDR3 has 15 residues. Germline V gene sequence: CDR1 PRHDT, CDR2 FYEKMQ (reference sequence). The J segment lost 3 bases and the V segment lost 0 bases, leaving 4 bases of the junction unmatched.

The chain combines TRBV9 with TRBJ2-7; 7 bases align to TRBD2. Germline-derived CDR1 and CDR2 are SGDLS and YYNGEE. CDR3 size: 14 residues. V gave up 2 bases and J gave up 5 bases; unmatched junction bases: 7. CDR3 loop: CASSVSGGSHEQYF. CDR3 nucleotides: TGTGCCAGCAGCGTTTCGGGCGGGAGCCACGAGCAGTACTTC.

The genes are TRBV30 and TRBJ2-7; unclear D gene. Germline V gene sequence: CDR1 GTSNPN, CDR2 SVGIG (reference sequence). This CDR3 is 12 amino acids long. V gave up 5 bases and J gave up 0 bases, with 8 bases separating them. Written as DNA, the CDR3 is TGTGCCTGGTTCCCAAGCTCCTACGAGCAGTACTTC. Protein product: CAWFPSSYEQYF.

V and J are TRBV7-9 and TRBJ2-7, with D maybe TRBD1 (6 bases). This CDR3 comprises 15 residues. V shed 0 bases and J shed 1 base, with 10 bases lying between them. Germline V CDR1 and CDR2: SEHNR, FQNEAQ (reference sequence). DNA for the CDR3: TGTGCCAGCAGCTTAGCCGTGACAGGTTCCTACGAGCAGTACTTC. Protein product: CASSLAVTGSYEQYF.

The rearrangement links TRBV30 to TRBJ2-2; D remains unclear. Germline V lookup: CDR1 GTSNPN, CDR2 SVGIG (reference sequence). Trimming left V 2 bases short and J 4 bases short, with 17 bases between. The CDR3 is made up of 16 amino acids. The CDR3 coding sequence is TGTGCCTGGAGTACCCCCCTGGTTCCGCGCACCGGGGAGCTGTTTTTT. Translating it yields CAWSTPLVPRTGELFF.

This rearrangement joins TRBV2 to TRBJ2-2; D call uncertain. Per the germline V gene, CDR1 is SNHLY and CDR2 is FYNNEI. The V end was cut by 6 bases, the J end by 2 bases, with 10 bases between. The length of the CDR3 is 14 residues. The chain's CDR3 is CASRDSVNTGELFF. The CDR3, as DNA: TGTGCCAGCAGAGATTCTGTAAACACCGGGGAGCTGTTTTTT.

The chain uses TRBV13 and TRBJ2-1, with D perhaps matching TRBD2 (6 bases). Trimming took 3 bases from V and 12 from J, leaving 12 bases between them. The germline CDR1 and CDR2 sequences are PRHDT and FYEKMQ (reference sequence). The CDR3 spans 12 residues. The CDR3 spells CASSFGVAAQFF. CDR3 nucleotides: TGTGCCAGCAGCTTTGGGGTAGCGGCGCAGTTCTTC.

The rearrangement uses TRBV7-6 and TRBJ2-7; 7 bases agree with TRBD2. This CDR3 comprises 16 residues. CDR1 is SGHVS and CDR2 is FNYEAQ in the germline V gene. V shed 2 bases and J 5 bases; nucleotides not matched to a gene: 12. The DNA for the CDR3 is TGTGCCAGCAGCTTAACCCCTGGGGGAGGGGTAGACGAGCAGTACTTC. Translated, it gives CASSLTPGGGVDEQYF.